The 26 T cell receptor beta chains below were found in one sample sequenced in a study of T cell changes during pregnancy in multiple sclerosis. The table came from immunoSEQ multiplex PCR; TCRdb's copy has only in-frame clones and leaves some out. The sample has some 70,000 clones, about 91% seen once. This specimen was peripheral blood, taken in the second trimester of pregnancy. These receptors were obtained from a female donor in good health, enrolled as a control in a pregnancy study.

The gene calls are TRBV6-5 and TRBJ1-2; D gene ambiguous. The CDR3 extends over 14 amino acids. Germline V lookup: CDR1 MNHEY, CDR2 SVGAGI. V was clipped by 4 bases and J by 4 bases, with 13 bases between them. CDR3 residues: CASSFDTRSYGYTF. The CDR3 bases are TGTGCCAGCAGTTTTGACACACGTAGCTATGGCTACACCTTC.

This chain connects TRBV4-1 to TRBJ1-2; TRBD1 matches 9 bases. Germline V gene data show CDR1 as MGHRA and CDR2 as YSYEKL. This CDR3 is 15 amino acids long. Trimming cost V 4 bases and J 6 bases; bases outside gene matches: 9. The CDR3 sequence is CASSLGRGQGDGYTF. The CDR3 region has the DNA TGCGCCAGCAGCCTAGGGAGGGGACAGGGCGATGGCTACACCTTC.

This clone was observed a few times. The rearrangement links TRBV19 to TRBJ1-4; D is unresolved. This CDR3 contains 12 residues. V was shortened by 6 bases and J by 8 bases, with 10 bases between the two germline ends. Germline V gene data show CDR1 as LNHDA and CDR2 as SQIVND (reference sequence). Written as DNA, the CDR3 is TGTGCCAGTAGGAGGAAAGAGGAAAAACTGTTTTTT. Translated: CASRRKEEKLFF.

With respect to this clone: One junction end does not reproduce the germline sequence, and a read error may be involved. The chain couples TRBV19 to TRBJ2-7; no firm D call. In germline, CDR1 is LNHDA, CDR2 SQIVND (reference sequence). This CDR3 has 13 amino acids. In DNA form, the CDR3 reads TGTGCCAGTAGTATCGCGGCCAGCTTAGAATTAGACTTC. Translation gives CASSIAASLELDF.

The chain uses TRBV7-3 and TRBJ1-2; TRBD1 agrees at 8 bases. Germline CDR1 is SGHTA and CDR2 is FQGTGA. The CDR3 extends over 12 amino acids. V shed 3 bases and J 6 bases; nucleotides not matched to a gene: 0. The CDR3, as DNA: TGTGCCAGCAGCTTGACAGGGGATGGCTACACCTTC. This translates into CASSLTGDGYTF.

The rearrangement joins TRBV6-5 to TRBJ2-2; the D gene is possibly TRBD1 (6 bases). CDR1 MNHEY and CDR2 SVGAGI come from the germline V gene. V lost 6 bases, J lost 4 bases, and 15 bases lay in between. CDR3 length: 15 residues. CDR3 in amino acids: CASSHRAVFTGELFF. CDR3 DNA sequence: TGTGCCAGCAGCCACAGGGCGGTTTTCACCGGGGAGCTGTTTTTT.

The gene calls are TRBV2 and TRBJ2-4, with 15 bases fitting TRBD2. This CDR3 contains 15 residues. Germline CDR1 reads SNHLY; CDR2 reads FYNNEI. After removal of 8 bases from V and 8 bases from J, the junction contained 7 bases not matched to a gene. In DNA, the CDR3 is TGTGCCAGCGGAGGGACTAGCGGGAGGTTTGACATTCAGTACTTC. Its translation is CASGGTSGRFDIQYF.

The chain is built from TRBV5-1 and TRBJ1-6, with 10 bases aligning to TRBD1. The CDR3 contains 14 residues. V shed 4 bases and J 10 bases; nucleotides not matched to a gene: 5. Germline CDR1 is SGHRS and CDR2 is YFSETQ. In DNA form, the CDR3 reads TGCGCCAGCAGCGTGACAGGGGGCCAGTCACCCCTCCACTTT. It yields the protein CASSVTGGQSPLHF. Full variable domain (rest looked up from reference TRBV5-1 and TRBJ1-6): KAGVTQTPRYLIKTRGQQVTLSCSPISGHRSVSWYQQTPGQGLQFLFEYFSETQRNKGNFPGRFSGRQFSNSRSEMNVSTLELGDSALYLCASSVTGGQSPLHFGNGTRLTVT.

This clone showed up just once. The J gene is TRBJ1-3, the V gene TRBV14, with a possible D match to TRBD1 (6 bases). CDR1 and CDR2 from the germline V gene are SGHDN and FVKESK. There are 14 residues in the CDR3. With 5 bases removed from V and 4 bases from J, the gap between germline ends came to 12 bases. In nucleotides, the CDR3 is TGTGCCAGCAGCAACGGACAGTCGGGAAACACCATATATTTT. This gives the protein CASSNGQSGNTIYF.

V usage is TRBV11-3 and J usage is TRBJ2-7; D remains unclear. The germline CDR1 and CDR2 sequences are SGHNT and YENEEA. There are 10 residues in the CDR3. Between the trimmed V and J ends, which lost 5 bases and 7 bases, there was a span of 6 bases. The CDR3 here is CASSLYEQYF. The CDR3 coding sequence is TGTGCCAGCAGCCTTTATGAGCAGTACTTC.

The J gene is TRBJ2-1, the V gene TRBV7-9; the match to TRBD1 covers 11 bases. The CDR3 has 19 residues. Germline CDR1 reads SEHNR; CDR2 reads FQNEAQ (reference sequence). V trimming: 0 bases; J trimming: 2 bases; junction bases outside the gene matches: 9. Here the CDR3 reads CASSLALFSGQGAYNEQFF. CDR3 in DNA: TGTGCCAGCAGCTTAGCGCTCTTTTCGGGACAGGGGGCCTACAATGAGCAGTTCTTC.

The gene calls are TRBV6-5 and TRBJ1-6; no clear D gene. Trimming cost V 2 bases and J 13 bases, with 6 bases left between them. Germline CDR1 reads MNHEY; CDR2 reads SVGAGI. This CDR3 region has 11 residues. The CDR3 region is CASSYNGPLHF. As DNA, the CDR3 is TGTGCCAGCAGTTACAACGGGCCCCTCCACTTT.

This chain connects TRBV29-1 to TRBJ2-7; D possibly corresponds to TRBD1 (6 bases). The germline gives CDR1 SQVTM, CDR2 ANQGSEA. V was trimmed by 3 bases and J by 2 bases, leaving 14 bases between them. The CDR3 runs 14 residues. Written as DNA, the CDR3 is TGCAGCGTTGAGGTACCGGGACATACCTACGAGCAGTACTTC. Translation: CSVEVPGHTYEQYF.

The V and J genes are TRBV14 and TRBJ2-1; 10 bases match TRBD2. V gave up 0 bases and J gave up 7 bases; unmatched junction bases: 9. Germline values: CDR1 SGHDN, CDR2 FVKESK. CDR3 size: 17 residues. For the CDR3, the DNA is TGTGCCAGCAGCCAAGATCGGTGGCTAGCGGGGGTAAATGAGCAGTTCTTC. Amino acid sequence: CASSQDRWLAGVNEQFF.

The chain recombines TRBV10-3 with TRBJ2-1; TRBD2 matches 9 bases. J gave up 4 bases and V 2 bases, and 3 bases lay outside the gene matches. The CDR3 spans 15 residues. Germline CDR1 reads ENHRY; CDR2 reads SYGVKD. The CDR3 loop reads CAISELTSGYNEQFF. The CDR3 DNA sequence: TGTGCCATCAGTGAGCTAACTAGCGGGTACAATGAGCAGTTCTTC.

Comment on this clone: Other DNA sequences in the same sample also yield this CDR3. The gene calls are TRBV20-1 and TRBJ2-1, with D perhaps TRBD2 (5 bases). The CDR3 is made up of 11 amino acids. Trimming cost V 6 bases and J 2 bases, with 5 bases left between them. Germline V gene data show CDR1 as DFQATT and CDR2 as SNEGSKA (reference sequence). The CDR3 coding sequence is TGCAGTGCCGGGACCTACAATGAGCAGTTCTTC. Amino acid sequence: CSAGTYNEQFF.

A note on this clone: Other DNA sequences from this sample encode an identical CDR3 as well. The chain couples TRBV7-2 to TRBJ2-5; the D gene is possibly TRBD1 (5 bases). Germline V gene data show CDR1 as SGHTA and CDR2 as FQGNSA. The CDR3 sequence is 14 residues long. The V end lost 1 base, the J end lost 4 bases, and 10 bases lay between the germline ends. In DNA, the CDR3 is TGTGCCAGCAGCTTAGGTCCTAGGGGAGAGACCCAGTACTTC. Protein product: CASSLGPRGETQYF. The full variable domain, in which reference TRBV7-2 and TRBJ2-5 provide the parts outside the CDR3, is GAGVSQSPSNKVTEKGKDVELRCDPISGHTALYWYRQSLGQGLEFLIYFQGNSAPDKSGLPSDRFSAERTGGSVSTLTIQRTQQEDSAVYLCASSLGPRGETQYFGPGTRLLVL.

This chain uses TRBV4-2 with TRBJ2-1, with TRBD2 matching over 11 bases. The CDR3 covers 15 residues. Germline CDR1 and CDR2: LGHNA and YNFKEQ. The ends lost 6 bases at V and 8 bases at J; junction bases unmatched: 9. CDR3 sequence: CASRRTSGSSDEQFF. CDR3 sequence (DNA): TGTGCCAGCAGACGAACTAGCGGGAGCAGCGATGAGCAGTTCTTC.

The chain recombines TRBV29-1 with TRBJ2-1; 11 positions agree with TRBD2. The length of the CDR3 is 15 residues. CDR1 and CDR2 from the germline V gene are SQVTM and ANQGSEA. The V segment lost 7 bases and the J segment 3 bases; nucleotides outside the gene matches: 8. Here the CDR3 reads CSAEGLAGGYNEQFF. The CDR3 DNA is TGCAGCGCCGAGGGCCTAGCGGGGGGCTACAATGAGCAGTTCTTC.

J is TRBJ2-5 and V is TRBV5-1; 9 bases agree with TRBD1. The CDR3 loop spans 14 amino acids. Germline values: CDR1 SGHRS, CDR2 YFSETQ. V was clipped by 0 bases and J by 4 bases; unmatched bases: 1. The CDR3: CASSLEDRGETQYF. As DNA, the CDR3 is TGCGCCAGCAGCTTGGAGGACAGGGGAGAGACCCAGTACTTC.

The J gene is TRBJ1-1, the V gene TRBV18; perhaps TRBD1 as D (6 bases). With 3 bases removed from V and 11 bases from J, the gap between germline ends came to 22 bases. Germline assignment: CDR1 KGHSH and CDR2 LQKENI. CDR3 size: 15 residues. DNA for the CDR3: TGTGCCAGCTCACCGGGGTCTACAGGGATGGGTGAGGCTTTCTTT. This translates into CASSPGSTGMGEAFF.

The J gene is TRBJ2-2, the V gene TRBV7-9; 8 nucleotides agree with TRBD1. J gave up 5 bases and V 4 bases, and 6 bases lay outside the gene matches. The V gene's germline CDR1 is SEHNR and CDR2 FQNEAQ (reference sequence). There are 15 residues in the CDR3. CDR3 amino acids: CASSSRQGATGELFF. In DNA form, the CDR3 reads TGTGCCAGCAGCTCCCGGCAGGGGGCGACCGGGGAGCTGTTTTTT.

This chain links TRBV18 with TRBJ1-2, with TRBD1 matching over 7 bases. In germline, CDR1 is KGHSH, CDR2 LQKENI. V trimming: 1 base; J trimming: 8 bases; junction bases outside the gene matches: 7. This CDR3 has 14 amino acids. The DNA for the CDR3 is TGTGCCAGCTCACCACAAGGGGGCGGAACCGGCTACACCTTC. The encoded protein is CASSPQGGGTGYTF.

This chain uses TRBV28 with TRBJ2-2; possible D gene TRBD2, 7 bases. The V gene's germline CDR1 is MDHEN and CDR2 SYDVKM. This CDR3 spans 14 amino acids. Trimming cost V 5 bases and J 5 bases, with 12 bases left between them. The CDR3, as DNA: TGTGCCAGCAGTCAACAGGGAGGGACCGGGGAGCTGTTTTTT. Protein sequence: CASSQQGGTGELFF.

This chain connects TRBV19 to TRBJ1-6; 9 positions match TRBD1. From germline, CDR1 is LNHDA and CDR2 SQIVND (reference sequence). J gave up 7 bases and V 8 bases, and 9 bases lay outside the gene matches. The CDR3 has 15 residues. CDR3 residues: CASLEGDRVNSPLHF. The CDR3, as DNA: TGTGCCAGTCTCGAGGGGGACAGGGTCAATTCACCCCTCCACTTT.

This clone has just a few counts. Other DNA variants within this sample encode the same CDR3. V is TRBV6-6 and J is TRBJ2-1; D unresolved. CDR3 size: 15 residues. CDR1 MNHNY and CDR2 SVGAGI come from the germline V gene (reference sequence). Trimming stripped 2 bases from V and 0 bases from J, with 8 bases between. CDR3 in amino acids: CASSYEASSYNEQFF. In DNA form, the CDR3 reads TGTGCCAGCAGTTACGAGGCGAGCTCCTACAATGAGCAGTTCTTC.